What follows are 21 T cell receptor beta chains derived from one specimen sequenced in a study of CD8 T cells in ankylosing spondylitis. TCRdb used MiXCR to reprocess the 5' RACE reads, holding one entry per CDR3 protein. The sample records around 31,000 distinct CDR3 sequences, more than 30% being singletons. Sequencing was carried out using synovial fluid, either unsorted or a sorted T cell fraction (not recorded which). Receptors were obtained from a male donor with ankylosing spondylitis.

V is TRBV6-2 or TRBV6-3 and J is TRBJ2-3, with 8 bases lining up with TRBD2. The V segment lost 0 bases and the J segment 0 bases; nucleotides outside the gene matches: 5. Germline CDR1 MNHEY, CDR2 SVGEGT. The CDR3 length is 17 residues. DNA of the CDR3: TGTGCCAGCAGTTACTCTCTATTAGCGGGGAGCACAGATACGCAGTATTTT. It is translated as CASSYSLLAGSTDTQYF.

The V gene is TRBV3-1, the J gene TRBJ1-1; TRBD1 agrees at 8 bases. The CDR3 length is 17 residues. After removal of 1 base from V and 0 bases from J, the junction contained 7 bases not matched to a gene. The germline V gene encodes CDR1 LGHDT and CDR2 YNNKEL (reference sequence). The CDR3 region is CASSQGAGGRMNTEAFF. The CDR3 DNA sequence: TGTGCCAGCAGCCAAGGGGCAGGGGGCCGCATGAACACTGAAGCTTTCTTT. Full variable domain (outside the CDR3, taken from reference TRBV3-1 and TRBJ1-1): DTAVSQTPKYLVTQMGNDKSIKCEQNLGHDTMYWYKQDSKKFLKIMFSYNNKELIINETVPNRFSPKSPDKAHLNLHINSLELGDSAVYFCASSQGAGGRMNTEAFFGQGTRLTVV.

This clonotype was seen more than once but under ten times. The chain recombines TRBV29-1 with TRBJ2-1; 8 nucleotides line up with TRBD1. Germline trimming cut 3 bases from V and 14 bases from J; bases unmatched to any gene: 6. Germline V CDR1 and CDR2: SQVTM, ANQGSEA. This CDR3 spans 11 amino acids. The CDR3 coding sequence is TGCAGCGTTGAGGCGCAGGGGGCTGAGTTCTTC. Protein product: CSVEAQGAEFF.

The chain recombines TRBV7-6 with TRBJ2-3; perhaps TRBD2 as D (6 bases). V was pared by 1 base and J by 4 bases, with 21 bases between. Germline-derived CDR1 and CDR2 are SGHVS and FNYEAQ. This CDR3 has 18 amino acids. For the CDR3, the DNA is TGTGCCAGCAGCTTAGGGAGGGTTGGAACCCTTGGTGCAGATACGCAGTATTTT. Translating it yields CASSLGRVGTLGADTQYF.

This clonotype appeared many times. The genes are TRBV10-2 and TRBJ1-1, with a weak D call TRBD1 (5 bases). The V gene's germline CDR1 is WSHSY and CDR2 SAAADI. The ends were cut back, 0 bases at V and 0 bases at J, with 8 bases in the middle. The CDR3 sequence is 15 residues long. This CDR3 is CASSESRTLNTEAFF. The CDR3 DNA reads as TGCGCCAGCAGTGAGTCGCGGACACTGAACACTGAAGCTTTCTTT.

CDR3 nucleotide sequence: TGTGCCAGCAGCCAAGCGTCTAGCGGGGACGTAGATACGCAGTATTTT. This encodes CASSQASSGDVDTQYF. The chain joins TRBV4-2 to TRBJ2-3, with 9 bases lining up with TRBD2. After removal of 1 base from V and 5 bases from J, the junction contained 7 bases not matched to a gene. The CDR3 is made up of 16 amino acids. CDR1 and CDR2 from the germline V gene are LGHNA and YNFKEQ.

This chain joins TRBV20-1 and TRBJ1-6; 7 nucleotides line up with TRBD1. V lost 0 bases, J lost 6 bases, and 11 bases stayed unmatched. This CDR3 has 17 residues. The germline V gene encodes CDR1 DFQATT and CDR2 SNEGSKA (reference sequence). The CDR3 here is CSARDRASRGVNSPLHF. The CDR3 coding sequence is TGCAGTGCTAGAGATAGGGCCTCCAGGGGGGTTAATTCACCCCTCCACTTT.

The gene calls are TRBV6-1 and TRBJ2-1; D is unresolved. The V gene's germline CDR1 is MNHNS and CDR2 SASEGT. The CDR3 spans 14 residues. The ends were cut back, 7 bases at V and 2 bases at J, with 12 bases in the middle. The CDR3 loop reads CASTPDKAYNEQFF. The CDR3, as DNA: TGTGCCAGCACGCCTGACAAAGCCTACAATGAGCAGTTCTTC.

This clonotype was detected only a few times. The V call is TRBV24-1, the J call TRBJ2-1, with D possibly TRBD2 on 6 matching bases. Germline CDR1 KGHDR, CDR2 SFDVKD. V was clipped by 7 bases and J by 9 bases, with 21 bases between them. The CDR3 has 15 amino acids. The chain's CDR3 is CATSFPRGGMGEQFF. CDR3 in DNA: TGTGCCACCAGCTTCCCTCGGGGAGGTATGGGTGAGCAGTTCTTC.

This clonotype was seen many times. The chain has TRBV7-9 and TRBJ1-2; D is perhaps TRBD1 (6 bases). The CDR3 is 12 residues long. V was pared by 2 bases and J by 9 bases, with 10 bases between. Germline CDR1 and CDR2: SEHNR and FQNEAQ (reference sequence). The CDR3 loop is CASSLPGESYTF. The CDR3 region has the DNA TGTGCCAGCAGCTTACCAGGGGAAAGCTACACCTTC.

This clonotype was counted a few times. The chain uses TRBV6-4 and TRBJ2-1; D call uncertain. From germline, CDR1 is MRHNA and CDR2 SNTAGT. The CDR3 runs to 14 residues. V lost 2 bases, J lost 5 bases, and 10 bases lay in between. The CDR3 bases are TGTGCCAGCAGTGACACGGCCACCAACAATGAGCAGTTCTTC. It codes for CASSDTATNNEQFF.

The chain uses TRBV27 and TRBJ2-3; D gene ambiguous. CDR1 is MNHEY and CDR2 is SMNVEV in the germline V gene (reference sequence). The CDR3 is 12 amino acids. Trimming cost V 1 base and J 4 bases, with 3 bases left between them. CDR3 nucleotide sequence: TGTGCCAGCAGTTTATTGGCAGATACGCAGTATTTT. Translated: CASSLLADTQYF.

CDR3: CAGGLAGHRYEQFF. The DNA of the CDR3 is TGTGCAGGCGGTTTGGCGGGACACAGGTATGAGCAGTTCTTC. This chain joins TRBV7-9 and TRBJ2-1, with D perhaps given as TRBD1 or TRBD2 (6 bases each). Looked up from germline, CDR1 is SEHNR and CDR2 is FQNEAQ (reference sequence). This CDR3 region has 14 residues.

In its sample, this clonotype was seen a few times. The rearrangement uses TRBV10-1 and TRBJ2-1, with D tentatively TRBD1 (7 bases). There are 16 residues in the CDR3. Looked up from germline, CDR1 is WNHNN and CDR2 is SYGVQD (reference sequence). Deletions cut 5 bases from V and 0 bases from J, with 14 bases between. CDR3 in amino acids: CASSLSGGSSYNEQFF. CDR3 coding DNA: TGCGCCAGCAGTCTCTCAGGGGGGAGCTCCTACAATGAGCAGTTCTTC.

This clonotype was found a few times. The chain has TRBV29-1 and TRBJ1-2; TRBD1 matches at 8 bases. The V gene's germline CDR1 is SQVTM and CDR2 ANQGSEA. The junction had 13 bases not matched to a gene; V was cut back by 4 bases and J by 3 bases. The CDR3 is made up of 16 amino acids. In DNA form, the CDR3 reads TGCAGCGTTGGAGTCAGGGGGCCTATGAATGACTATGGCTACACCTTC. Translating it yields CSVGVRGPMNDYGYTF.

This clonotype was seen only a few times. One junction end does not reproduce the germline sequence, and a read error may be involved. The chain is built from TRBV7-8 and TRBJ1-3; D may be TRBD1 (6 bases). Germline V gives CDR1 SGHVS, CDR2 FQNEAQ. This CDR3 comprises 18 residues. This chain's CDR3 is CASSHPSTGKLSGNTTYF. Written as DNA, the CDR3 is TGTGCCAGCAGCCATCCTTCAACAGGGAAACTGTCTGGAAACACCACATATTTT.

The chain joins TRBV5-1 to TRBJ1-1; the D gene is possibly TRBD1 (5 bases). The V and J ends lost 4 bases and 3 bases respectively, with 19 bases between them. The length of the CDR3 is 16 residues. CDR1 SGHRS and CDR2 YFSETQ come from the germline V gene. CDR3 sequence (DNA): TGCGCCAGCAGCCTTTGGCGTGGGGCATTCGACACTGAAGCTTTCTTT. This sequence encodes CASSLWRGAFDTEAFF.

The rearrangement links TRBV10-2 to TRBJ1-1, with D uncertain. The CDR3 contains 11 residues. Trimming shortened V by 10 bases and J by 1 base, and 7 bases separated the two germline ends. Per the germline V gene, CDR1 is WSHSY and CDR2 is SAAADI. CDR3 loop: CATTQNTEAFF. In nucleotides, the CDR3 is TGCGCCACCACACAGAACACTGAAGCTTTCTTT.

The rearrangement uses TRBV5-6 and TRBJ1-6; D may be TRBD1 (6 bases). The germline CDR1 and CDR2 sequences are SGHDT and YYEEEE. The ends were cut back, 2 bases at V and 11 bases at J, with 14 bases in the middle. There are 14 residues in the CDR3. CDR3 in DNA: TGTGCCAGCAGCTTCGGGCAGGGGTTTACACCCCTCCACTTT. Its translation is CASSFGQGFTPLHF.

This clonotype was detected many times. CDR3 sequence reads: CSVEEQGNSNQPQHF. CDR3 in DNA: TGCAGCGTTGAAGAGCAGGGGAACAGCAATCAGCCCCAGCATTTT. The chain has TRBV29-1 and TRBJ1-5, with TRBD1 as a possible D gene (6 bases). The CDR3 length is 15 residues. Between the trimmed V and J ends, which lost 0 bases and 1 base, there was a span of 10 bases. Looked up from germline, CDR1 is SQVTM and CDR2 is ANQGSEA.

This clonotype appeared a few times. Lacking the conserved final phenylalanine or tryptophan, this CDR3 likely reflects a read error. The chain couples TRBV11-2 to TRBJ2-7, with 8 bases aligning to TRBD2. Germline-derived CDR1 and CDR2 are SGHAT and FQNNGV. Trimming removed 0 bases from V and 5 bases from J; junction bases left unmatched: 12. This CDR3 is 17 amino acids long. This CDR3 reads CASSLEDNVGRVHEQYL. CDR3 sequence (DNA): TGTGCCAGCAGCTTAGAGGATAACGTCGGGAGGGTCCACGAGCAGTACCTC.